This paragraph covers one T cell receptor beta chain sequence. Its antigen is unknown. Per-nucleotide qualities are absent, and no much larger clonotype sits a single base away. The germline V gene provides CDR1 SNHLY and CDR2 FYNNEI. The CDR3 runs 15 amino acids, cysteine and phenylalanine included. Only the CDR3 DNA stays, 45 bases, in frame from base 1. Cut back by 1 base and 0 bases, the V and J ends lie 6 bases apart. CD4+ and CD8+ cells were isolated by positive magnetic bead selection on an AutoMACS, and purity was checked by flow cytometry. A TCR V beta antibody panel was used in flow cytometry to screen first for clonal expansions, which were then characterized by TCRB deep sequencing of sorted CD8+ fractions. Peripheral blood mononuclear cells were obtained using density gradient separation with Ficoll-Paque PLUS. DNA from CD4-enriched, CD8-enriched or PBMC samples was extracted using Nucleospin Tissue or Tissue XS kits and then quantified on a Qubit 2.0 fluorometer.

The sample comes from a study of somatic mutations in cytotoxic T cells in rheumatoid arthritis (dated by TCRdb to about 2017). Turning to the overall study: Right after diagnosis and prior to the start of any treatment, about 29 ml EDTA of peripheral blood was drawn from patients. A FACSAria II or Sony SH800 was used to flow-sort some V beta antibody-stained T-cell populations at nearly 100% purity, and TCRB sequencing was also done on sorted V beta1+ cells. The study asked whether expanded CD8+ T-cell clones in newly diagnosed, untreated rheumatoid arthritis carry somatic mutations, and used TCRB deep sequencing to characterize clonality. For 55 to 70 rheumatoid arthritis patients and 20 or so healthy controls, TCRB deep sequencing was carried out. Patient and control groups had essentially identical median ages. What the authors observed across the whole study: Several identical CD8+ TCRB sequences were found in both blood and synovial fluid, and in 8 of 65 patients the largest CD8+ clone exceeded 20% of CD8+ cells. Healthy controls showed no age-related increase in CD8+ clonality, whereas patients did (Spearman r ~ 0.5). CD8+ T-cell clonality in rheumatoid arthritis patients was not significantly different from that in age-matched healthy controls. The finding that TRBV07 was slightly underrepresented in patients was left unadjusted for multiple comparisons. The antigen targets of the expanded CD8+ clones were unknown, and absence from virus-specific databases did not rule out viral specificity.

Genomic DNA underwent TCRB CDR3 sequencing using the immunoSEQ assay. Regarding the original processing steps: Only a few patient CD8+ clones larger than 1% matched published virus-specific TCRB sequences when compared against them. Only productive TCRB rearrangements were included in the analyses. Clonality was expressed as a Shannon entropy-based productive clonality index, with each clone defined by a unique TCRB CDR3 sequence. To calculate repertoire overlap between two samples, the template counts of each clone were considered relative to each sample's total templates. Flow cytometry-measured V-gene usage correlated with V-gene usage from TCRB sequencing, with a Spearman r of approximately 0.6. What TCRdb holds here is the immuneACCESS table cut down to in-frame rearrangements. Part of the clones is not present; checked against another copy, under half of the missing clones reflect an unresolved V gene, and the others are unexplained. V and J calls and clone size are those listed in that table; D and trimming were worked out from the DNA. The sample table records 7,000 to 8,000 clones; about nine tenths of these occur just once. Of the sample, under 20% is held by the ten largest clones.

The V and J segments used are TRBV2 and TRBJ2-2; the D gene is possibly TRBD2, with 5 bases matching. The TCR was taken from a man aged 35-49 years with rheumatoid arthritis. The sequenced material came from CD8+ T cells sorted from blood. The nucleotide sequence is given as TGTGCCAGCAGTGAAGTGACTACGAACACCGGGGAGCTGTTTTTT. Protein translation: CASSEVTTNTGELFF.